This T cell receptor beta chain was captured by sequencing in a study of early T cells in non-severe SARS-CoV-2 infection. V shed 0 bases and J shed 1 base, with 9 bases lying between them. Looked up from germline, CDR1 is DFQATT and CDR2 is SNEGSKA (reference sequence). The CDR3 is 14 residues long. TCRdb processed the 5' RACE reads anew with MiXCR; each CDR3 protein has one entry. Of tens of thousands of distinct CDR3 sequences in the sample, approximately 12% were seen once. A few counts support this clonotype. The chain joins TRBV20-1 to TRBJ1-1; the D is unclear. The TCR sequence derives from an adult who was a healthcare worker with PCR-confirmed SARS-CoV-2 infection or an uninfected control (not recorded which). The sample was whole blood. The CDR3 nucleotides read TGCAGTGCTAGAGATCCGACCAGGAACACTGAAGCTTTCTTT. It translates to CSARDPTRNTEAFF.